Listed below are T cell receptor beta chains from one sample, sequenced in a study of CD8 T cells in Susac syndrome. TCRdb independently ran MiXCR on the immunoSEQ multiplex PCR reads; one entry per CDR3 protein. There are 400,000 to 550,000 distinct CDR3 sequences in the sample; 75% to 90% occur only once, and roughly 0.1% lies in the top ten. The specimen sequenced was CD8+ T cells from PBMCs. The receptors originated from a human donor with multiple sclerosis. Each CDR3 is given with its conserved first and last residue. A D gene is named only where the DNA matches it firmly. Not all rows give a size; the values are once, few, many and, for expanded clones, a class.

len: 12
abundance: .
j_gene: TRBJ2-7
d_gene: .
v_gene: TRBV30
CDR3aa: CASTGLSYEQYF
CDR3nt: TGTGCCTCCACGGGACTTTCCTACGAGCAGTACTTC

len: 19
abundance: .
j_gene: TRBJ2-3
d_gene: TRBD2
v_gene: TRBV4-2
CDR3aa: CASSQDWLAGEGGTDTQYF
CDR3nt: TGTGCCAGCAGCCAAGATTGGCTAGCGGGAGAGGGAGGCACAGATACGCAGTATTTT

len: 13
abundance: .
j_gene: TRBJ2-7
d_gene: .
v_gene: TRBV20-1
CDR3aa: CSANVDSSYEQYF
CDR3nt: TGCAGTGCAAACGTGGACAGCTCCTACGAGCAGTACTTC

len: 15
abundance: .
j_gene: TRBJ1-1
d_gene: .
v_gene: TRBV12-3/TRBV12-4
CDR3aa: CASTRGIIMNTEAFF
CDR3nt: TGTGCCAGCACCCGAGGGATAATAATGAACACTGAAGCTTTCTTT

len: 13
abundance: .
j_gene: TRBJ1-2
d_gene: .
v_gene: TRBV6-5
CDR3aa: CASSLAGYHGYTF
CDR3nt: TGTGCCAGCAGTTTGGCAGGGTATCATGGCTACACCTTC

len: 22
abundance: .
j_gene: TRBJ2-3
d_gene: TRBD2
v_gene: TRBV12-3/TRBV12-4
CDR3aa: CASSFWVSGSSKGTSRTDTQYF
CDR3nt: TGTGCCAGCAGTTTTTGGGTGTCAGGGAGTTCTAAGGGGACTAGCCGGACAGATACGCAGTATTTT

len: 16
abundance: .
j_gene: TRBJ2-2
d_gene: .
v_gene: TRBV7-9
CDR3aa: CASSLAQYRVTGELFF
CDR3nt: TGTGCCAGCAGCTTAGCGCAGTACAGAGTGACCGGGGAGCTGTTTTTT

len: 13
abundance: .
j_gene: TRBJ2-3
d_gene: .
v_gene: TRBV24-1
CDR3aa: CATSGGITDTQYF
CDR3nt: TGTGCCACCAGTGGAGGGATTACAGATACGCAGTATTTT

len: 19
abundance: .
j_gene: TRBJ2-1
d_gene: .
v_gene: TRBV3-1
CDR3aa: CASSQTTLGPSPFCNEQFF
CDR3nt: TGTGCCAGCAGCCAAACGACCCTAGGACCGTCGCCCTTTTGCAATGAGCAGTTCTTC

len: 15
abundance: .
j_gene: TRBJ1-4
d_gene: TRBD1
v_gene: TRBV6-1
CDR3aa: CASSLRGTGYEKLFF
CDR3nt: TGTGCCAGCAGTCTTCGGGGGACAGGGTATGAAAAACTGTTTTTT

len: 13
abundance: few
j_gene: TRBJ2-5
d_gene: .
v_gene: TRBV7-9
CDR3aa: CASSFFSGETQYF
CDR3nt: TGTGCCAGCAGCTTTTTTTCGGGAGAGACCCAGTACTTC

len: 12
abundance: few
j_gene: TRBJ1-1
d_gene: .
v_gene: TRBV7-9
CDR3aa: CASSPRNTEAFF
CDR3nt: TGTGCCAGCAGTCCCAGGAACACTGAAGCTTTCTTT

len: 15
abundance: .
j_gene: TRBJ1-2
d_gene: .
v_gene: TRBV14
CDR3aa: CASSQSADSYYGYTF
CDR3nt: TGTGCCAGCAGCCAATCGGCGGATTCATACTATGGCTACACCTTC

len: 16
abundance: .
j_gene: TRBJ1-1
d_gene: .
v_gene: TRBV27
CDR3aa: CASSPFSPQGYTEAFF
CDR3nt: TGTGCCAGCAGTCCCTTCTCCCCACAGGGCTACACTGAAGCTTTCTTT

len: 14
abundance: .
j_gene: TRBJ2-7
d_gene: .
v_gene: TRBV4-1
CDR3aa: CASSQEPRSYEQYF
CDR3nt: TGCGCCAGCAGCCAAGAACCCCGGTCCTACGAGCAGTACTTC

len: 17
abundance: .
j_gene: TRBJ2-1
d_gene: .
v_gene: TRBV6-1
CDR3aa: CASSEAAWTVAYNEQFF
CDR3nt: TGTGCCAGCAGTGAAGCCGCGTGGACGGTGGCCTACAATGAGCAGTTCTTC

len: 15
abundance: .
j_gene: TRBJ1-2
d_gene: .
v_gene: TRBV11-2
CDR3aa: CASSLGPEGNYGYTF
CDR3nt: TGTGCCAGCAGCTTAGGTCCGGAGGGAAACTATGGCTACACCTTC

len: 12
abundance: once
j_gene: TRBJ2-7
d_gene: .
v_gene: TRBV14
CDR3aa: CASSQAWHEQYF
CDR3nt: TGTGCCAGCAGCCAAGCCTGGCACGAGCAGTACTTC

len: 14
abundance: once
j_gene: TRBJ1-2
d_gene: TRBD1
v_gene: TRBV27
CDR3aa: CASSPGTGAHGYTF
CDR3nt: TGTGCCAGCAGCCCCGGGACAGGTGCCCATGGCTACACCTTC

len: 13
abundance: .
j_gene: TRBJ2-7
d_gene: .
v_gene: TRBV6-1
CDR3aa: CASSEASGYEQYF
CDR3nt: TGTGCCAGCAGTGAAGCTAGCGGATACGAGCAGTACTTC

len: 16
abundance: .
j_gene: TRBJ2-7
d_gene: TRBD1
v_gene: TRBV10-3
CDR3aa: CAISDLGGQGNYEQYF
CDR3nt: TGTGCCATCAGTGATTTAGGAGGACAGGGGAACTACGAGCAGTACTTC

len: 14
abundance: once
j_gene: TRBJ2-2
d_gene: TRBD2
v_gene: TRBV27
CDR3aa: CASSRGGLPGELFF
CDR3nt: TGTGCCAGCTCCCGGGGGGGGTTGCCCGGGGAGCTGTTTTTT

len: 17
abundance: once
j_gene: TRBJ2-1
d_gene: TRBD2
v_gene: TRBV5-4
CDR3aa: CASSSGLAGGSLSEQFF
CDR3nt: TGTGCCAGCAGCTCGGGACTAGCGGGAGGATCGTTAAGTGAGCAGTTCTTC

len: 16
abundance: .
j_gene: TRBJ1-2
d_gene: TRBD1
v_gene: TRBV29-1
CDR3aa: CSVAGTGGEDNYGYTF
CDR3nt: TGCAGCGTCGCTGGGACAGGGGGCGAGGATAACTATGGCTACACCTTC

len: 15
abundance: few
j_gene: TRBJ2-1
d_gene: .
v_gene: TRBV11-2
CDR3aa: CASSLGAGAYNEQFF
CDR3nt: TGTGCCAGCAGCTTAGGTGCAGGGGCCTACAATGAGCAGTTCTTC

len: 14
abundance: .
j_gene: TRBJ2-5
d_gene: TRBD1
v_gene: TRBV7-6
CDR3aa: CASSWTGGDETQYF
CDR3nt: TGTGCCAGCAGCTGGACAGGGGGCGATGAGACCCAGTACTTC

len: 16
abundance: .
j_gene: TRBJ2-1
d_gene: TRBD1
v_gene: TRBV6-1
CDR3aa: CASSDTPGQGWDEQFF
CDR3nt: TGTGCCAGCAGTGATACGCCGGGACAGGGGTGGGATGAGCAGTTCTTC

len: 15
abundance: .
j_gene: TRBJ2-1
d_gene: TRBD1
v_gene: TRBV28
CDR3aa: CASSLEQGARDEQFF
CDR3nt: TGTGCCAGCAGTTTAGAACAGGGGGCTCGCGATGAGCAGTTCTTC

len: 13
abundance: .
j_gene: TRBJ1-2
d_gene: .
v_gene: TRBV27
CDR3aa: CASRTLTNYGYTF
CDR3nt: TGTGCCAGCAGGACACTTACTAACTATGGCTACACCTTC

len: 15
abundance: .
j_gene: TRBJ2-1
d_gene: .
v_gene: TRBV5-1
CDR3aa: CASSLGLGVGNEQFF
CDR3nt: TGCGCCAGCAGCTTGGGTTTAGGGGTGGGCAATGAGCAGTTCTTC

len: 16
abundance: .
j_gene: TRBJ1-3
d_gene: TRBD1
v_gene: TRBV6-5
CDR3aa: CASSYSGQASGNTIYF
CDR3nt: TGTGCCAGCAGTTACTCGGGACAGGCGTCTGGAAACACCATATATTTT

len: 14
abundance: .
j_gene: TRBJ1-5
d_gene: .
v_gene: TRBV6-5
CDR3aa: CASNPGRAPQPQHF
CDR3nt: TGTGCCAGCAACCCGGGGAGGGCCCCTCAGCCCCAGCATTTT

len: 15
abundance: .
j_gene: TRBJ2-1
d_gene: .
v_gene: TRBV12-3/TRBV12-4
CDR3aa: CASTQTEGEYNEQFF
CDR3nt: TGTGCCAGCACTCAGACGGAGGGGGAATACAATGAGCAGTTCTTC

len: 16
abundance: few
j_gene: TRBJ2-1
d_gene: TRBD2
v_gene: TRBV28
CDR3aa: CASSLGLAGSYNEQFF
CDR3nt: TGTGCCAGCAGTTTGGGACTAGCGGGATCCTACAATGAGCAGTTCTTC

len: 19
abundance: .
j_gene: TRBJ1-6
d_gene: TRBD1
v_gene: TRBV5-6
CDR3aa: CASSSSRDRERSYNSPLHF
CDR3nt: TGTGCCAGCAGCTCTTCCCGGGACAGGGAAAGGTCCTATAATTCACCCCTCCACTTT

len: 16
abundance: once
j_gene: TRBJ2-1
d_gene: .
v_gene: TRBV7-9
CDR3aa: CASSIRLGPRYNEQFF
CDR3nt: TGTGCCAGCAGCATCCGACTAGGCCCCCGTTACAATGAGCAGTTCTTC

len: 13
abundance: .
j_gene: TRBJ2-1
d_gene: .
v_gene: TRBV7-2
CDR3aa: CASSLERPDEQFF
CDR3nt: TGTGCCAGCAGCTTAGAACGGCCGGATGAGCAGTTCTTC

len: 13
abundance: once
j_gene: TRBJ2-2
d_gene: .
v_gene: TRBV29-1
CDR3aa: CTGQAANTGELFF
CDR3nt: TGCACAGGCCAGGCGGCGAACACCGGGGAGCTGTTTTTT

len: 13
abundance: .
j_gene: TRBJ1-1
d_gene: .
v_gene: TRBV27
CDR3aa: CASSSGPYAEAFF
CDR3nt: TGTGCCAGCAGTTCCGGGCCGTACGCGGAAGCTTTCTTT

len: 13
abundance: .
j_gene: TRBJ1-2
d_gene: .
v_gene: TRBV30
CDR3aa: CAWRGTEFYGYTF
CDR3nt: TGTGCCTGGAGGGGGACCGAGTTCTATGGCTACACCTTC

len: 14
abundance: .
j_gene: TRBJ1-1
d_gene: .
v_gene: TRBV27
CDR3aa: CASSFGLSNTEAFF
CDR3nt: TGTGCCAGCAGTTTTGGGTTATCCAACACTGAAGCTTTCTTT

len: 13
abundance: few
j_gene: TRBJ2-7
d_gene: .
v_gene: TRBV9
CDR3aa: CASSDPSGYEQYF
CDR3nt: TGTGCCAGCAGCGACCCCTCCGGGTACGAGCAGTACTTC

len: 13
abundance: .
j_gene: TRBJ2-1
d_gene: TRBD2
v_gene: TRBV7-6
CDR3aa: CASSLSSGNEQFF
CDR3nt: TGTGCCAGCAGCTTAAGTAGCGGGAATGAGCAGTTCTTC

len: 13
abundance: .
j_gene: TRBJ1-2
d_gene: .
v_gene: TRBV30
CDR3aa: CAWNGREAYGYTF
CDR3nt: TGTGCCTGGAACGGCAGGGAAGCCTATGGCTACACCTTC

len: 16
abundance: .
j_gene: TRBJ2-3
d_gene: .
v_gene: TRBV6-6
CDR3aa: CASSLSGPTPTDTQYF
CDR3nt: TGTGCCAGCAGTTTATCCGGGCCTACACCCACAGATACGCAGTATTTT